The rows below give T cell receptor beta chains drawn from one sample of a study of human T cells and chemical hapten exposure. TCRdb redid the calling of the RACE reads with MiXCR, one entry per CDR3 protein. This table holds under 450,000 distinct CDR3 sequences, about 4.8% found once. The sequenced sample was whole blood, obtained in connection with sensitization to the hapten diphenylcyclopropenone (DPC). These receptors originate from a woman aged 45-59 years with alopecia areata. Some clones in this sample may be carry-over from other donors' samples. Each CDR3 is given with its conserved first and last residue. The D gene is left open where the match is weak. Clone size is shown for a subset of rows, as once, few, many or a class of expanded clone.

j_call	d_call	clone_size	v_call	cdr3_nt	cdr3_aa
TRBJ2-5	TRBD1	few	TRBV10-3	TGTGCCATCACCCATGTCGGACAGGGCGCATCAGAGACCCAGTACTTC	CAITHVGQGASETQYF
TRBJ2-5	.	few	TRBV18	TGTGCCAGCTCACCAGGCCCAGAGACCCAGTACTTC	CASSPGPETQYF
TRBJ2-7	TRBD1	many	TRBV18	TGTGCCAGCTCACGGGACAGGGCCGAGCAGTACTTC	CASSRDRAEQYF
TRBJ2-1	.	few	TRBV9	TGTGCCAGCAGCGTATGGGGTTGGGATGAGCAGTTCTTC	CASSVWGWDEQFF
TRBJ2-5	TRBD2	few	TRBV7-2	TGTGCCAGCAGCTTAGATGGGACTAGCGGGAGGGCGGGGGAAGAGACCCAGTACTTC	CASSLDGTSGRAGEETQYF
TRBJ1-2	.	many	TRBV3-1	TGTGCCAGCAGCCAAGATCGGAGGGGGAGTCGATATGGCTACACCTTC	CASSQDRRGSRYGYTF
TRBJ2-1	TRBD1	many	TRBV10-3	TGTGCCATCAGCGTGACAGGGACCAATGAGCAGTTCTTC	CAISVTGTNEQFF
TRBJ2-4	TRBD1	few	TRBV5-6	TGTGCCAGCAGCGGGGCGGACAGGGCGGAAAACATTCAGTACTTC	CASSGADRAENIQYF
TRBJ1-5	.	few	TRBV6-2/TRBV6-3	TGTGCCAGCAGGCTCGGTTGGCAGCCCCAGCATTTT	CASRLGWQPQHF
TRBJ2-1	TRBD2	many	TRBV14	TGTGCCAGCAGCCCCCTGACTAGCGGGACGGGGAATGAGCAGTTCTTC	CASSPLTSGTGNEQFF
TRBJ2-7	TRBD1	.	TRBV5-1	TGCGCCAGCAGCCGTAGACAGGGGGCGGGAGAGCAGTACTTC	CASSRRQGAGEQYF
TRBJ2-1	.	many	TRBV5-4	TGTGCCAGCAGCTTTATCCTTTTTAAGGATGAGCAGTTCTTC	CASSFILFKDEQFF
TRBJ1-5	.	.	TRBV6-2/TRBV6-3	TGTGCCAGCAGTTACGCGGAGGGGGTCGACCAGCCCCAGCATTTT	CASSYAEGVDQPQHF
TRBJ2-1	TRBD1	many	TRBV24-1	TGTGCCACCGCCCCACGGCCAGGGACAGGGGGCCCCGAGGTCCAGTACAATGAGCAGTTCTTC	CATAPRPGTGGPEVQYNEQFF
TRBJ2-7	TRBD2	many	TRBV20-1	TGCAGTGCTAGACCGCGCGGGAGTTCACTCGAGCAGTACTTC	CSARPRGSSLEQYF
TRBJ1-2	.	many	TRBV5-1	TGCGCCAGCAGCTTGGCGGGGGACTATGGCTACACCTTC	CASSLAGDYGYTF
TRBJ2-1	.	many	TRBV6-2/TRBV6-3	TGTGCCAGCGCTGACATGCGGGAGCAGTTCTTC	CASADMREQFF
TRBJ2-7	.	many	TRBV21-1	TGTGCCAGCAGCCCCTTAAGGGTGGGGGCTGTTAGCGAGCAGTACTTC	CASSPLRVGAVSEQYF
TRBJ1-1	.	many	TRBV5-8	TGTGCCAGCAGCTTGGAGGGTGGACGAGCTTTCTTT	CASSLEGGRAFF
TRBJ1-1	.	.	TRBV3-1	TGTGCCAGCAGCGTAGAGCTTGGGCCCACTGAAGCTTTCTTT	CASSVELGPTEAFF
TRBJ1-6	.	few	TRBV20-1	TGCAGTGCGACGCTCCCCCAGGCGAAATCCCTCCACTTT	CSATLPQAKSLHF
TRBJ2-6	TRBD1	.	TRBV27	TGTGCCAGCAGTTGGGGACAGGGGAATGGGGCCAACGTCCTGACTTTC	CASSWGQGNGANVLTF
TRBJ1-5	.	few	TRBV6-2/TRBV6-3	TGTGCCAGCAGTTACTCGGCTACCAATCAGCCCCAGCATTTT	CASSYSATNQPQHF
TRBJ1-6	TRBD1	few	TRBV5-1	TGCGCCAGCAGCCAGGACAGGGCCAATAATTCACCCCTCCACTTT	CASSQDRANNSPLHF
TRBJ1-5	.	many	TRBV23-1	TGCGCCAGCAGTCAATCGGGAAGCAGGGGAAAGAGGGGCAATCAGCCCCAGCATTTT	CASSQSGSRGKRGNQPQHF
TRBJ1-2	.	.	TRBV30	TGTGCCTGGAGCGCCGGAAGTAGTACGGGCTACACCTTC	CAWSAGSSTGYTF
TRBJ1-4	TRBD1	few	TRBV2	TGTGCCAGCAGATTCCCGGGACAGGGGTCAACTAATGAAAAACTGTTTTTT	CASRFPGQGSTNEKLFF
TRBJ2-7	TRBD1	many	TRBV12-3/TRBV12-4	TGTGCCAGCAGGGCCGGACAGGGGTTCTCCTACGAGCAGTACTTC	CASRAGQGFSYEQYF
TRBJ1-5	.	.	TRBV12-3/TRBV12-4	TGTGCCAGCAGCCCCGGTGCTTGGCAGCCCCAGCATTTT	CASSPGAWQPQHF
TRBJ2-3	.	.	TRBV19	TGTGCCAGCAGCTCCTGGAAGGCCCGGGATACGCAGTATTTT	CASSSWKARDTQYF
TRBJ1-1	TRBD1	many	TRBV29-1	TGCAGCGCTGTGGGACAGGGGGCTGTCGCTTTCTTT	CSAVGQGAVAFF
TRBJ1-1	TRBD1	few	TRBV18	TGTGCCAGCTCTGAACAGGGGGCGGGGGTGTTGGACACTGAAGCTTTCTTT	CASSEQGAGVLDTEAFF
TRBJ2-7	.	few	TRBV5-1	TGCGCCAGCAGCTTGAAGAGGGACGAGCAGTACTTC	CASSLKRDEQYF
TRBJ2-7	TRBD1	few	TRBV4-3	TGCGCCAGCAGCCAAGTGATTGGACAGGGCGAGCAGTACTTC	CASSQVIGQGEQYF
TRBJ2-1	.	few	TRBV4-2	TGTGCCAGCAGCCAACCCACTACCGCTGAGCAGTTCTTC	CASSQPTTAEQFF
TRBJ2-1	TRBD2	many	TRBV20-1	TGCAGTGCTGCGGGGGGAGAGCAGTTCTTC	CSAAGGEQFF
TRBJ2-7	TRBD1	.	TRBV19	TGTGCCAGTACGGGACAGGGCCCCTACGAGCAGTACTTC	CASTGQGPYEQYF
TRBJ2-3	.	.	TRBV5-1	TGCGCCAGCAGCCGGCGTGGGGGACTCACAGATACGCAGTATTTT	CASSRRGGLTDTQYF
TRBJ2-1	TRBD2	many	TRBV7-2	TGTGCCAGCAGCTTGGCCGGGACTAGCTTCATTGAGCAGTTCTTC	CASSLAGTSFIEQFF
TRBJ1-4	.	few	TRBV18	TGTGCCAGCTCACCACCAGGGCAGGATGAAAAACTGTTTTTT	CASSPPGQDEKLFF
TRBJ2-1	.	.	TRBV4-2	TGTGCCAGCAGCCAAGATCGGGGTGGACTAAACAATGAGCAGTTCTTC	CASSQDRGGLNNEQFF
TRBJ1-4	TRBD1	many	TRBV2	TGTGCCACCCCTTCCGGGACAGTGAATGAAAAACTGTTTTTT	CATPSGTVNEKLFF
TRBJ2-1	.	many	TRBV11-2	TGTGCCAGCAGCTTGGCTCGAAGCTCCTACAATGAGCAGTTCTTC	CASSLARSSYNEQFF
TRBJ1-2	TRBD1	.	TRBV2	TGTGCCAGCAGTGAGGTCGAGGGGGCGGCAGGCTATGGCTACACCTTC	CASSEVEGAAGYGYTF
TRBJ2-3	.	many	TRBV24-1	TGTGCCACCAGTGATGGGGGCACAGATACGCAGTATTTT	CATSDGGTDTQYF
TRBJ1-1	.	few	TRBV29-1	TGCAGCGTTGAGTCCAGGGAGAACACTGAAGCTTTCTTT	CSVESRENTEAFF
TRBJ2-7	.	many	TRBV4-3	TGCGCCAGCAGCCAAGACCTCGTAAAGGACGAGCAGTACTTC	CASSQDLVKDEQYF
TRBJ2-5	TRBD2	.	TRBV14	TGTGCCAGCAGCCAAGTGGGACTAGCGGGGGACCTCCAAGAGACCCAGTACTTC	CASSQVGLAGDLQETQYF
TRBJ1-1	TRBD1	many	TRBV30	TGTGCCTGGAGGGCACAGGGGAGCACTGAAGCTTTCTTT	CAWRAQGSTEAFF
TRBJ2-1	TRBD2	.	TRBV20-1	TGCAGTGCTCTTACCGGGACTAAGCAGTTCTTC	CSALTGTKQFF
TRBJ2-7	.	many	TRBV10-2	TGCGCCAGCAGTGAGTCGAGTTGGAGCGGGCTGTACTTC	CASSESSWSGLYF